The next 2 T cell receptor beta chains were all read from a single sample in a study of T cells after yellow fever vaccination. Via MiXCR, TCRdb re-called the 5' RACE reads, giving one row per CDR3 protein. This table holds around 550,000 distinct CDR3 sequences, about 19% found once. The sequenced sample was PBMCs, obtained 15 days after the yellow fever booster vaccination. The receptors here all came from a man aged 25-45 years who received the YFV17D yellow fever vaccine.

The chain recombines TRBV7-2 with TRBJ2-1; no reliable D call. The length of the CDR3 is 14 residues. CDR1 and CDR2 (germline): SGHTA, FQGNSA. Trimming pared 5 bases from V and 4 bases from J, leaving 12 bases between. The CDR3 protein is CASSLSMFYNEQFF. In nucleotides, the CDR3 is TGTGCCAGCAGCCTTAGTATGTTTTACAATGAGCAGTTCTTC.

The chain couples TRBV4-3 to TRBJ1-1; 7 nucleotides agree with TRBD1. The CDR3 extends over 16 amino acids. The junction had 11 bases not matched to a gene; V was cut back by 1 base and J by 6 bases. Germline V gene data show CDR1 as LGHNA and CDR2 as YSLEER. The CDR3 protein is CASSQVQGGGFAEAFF. The CDR3 coding sequence is TGCGCCAGCAGCCAAGTCCAGGGGGGGGGTTTCGCTGAAGCTTTCTTT.